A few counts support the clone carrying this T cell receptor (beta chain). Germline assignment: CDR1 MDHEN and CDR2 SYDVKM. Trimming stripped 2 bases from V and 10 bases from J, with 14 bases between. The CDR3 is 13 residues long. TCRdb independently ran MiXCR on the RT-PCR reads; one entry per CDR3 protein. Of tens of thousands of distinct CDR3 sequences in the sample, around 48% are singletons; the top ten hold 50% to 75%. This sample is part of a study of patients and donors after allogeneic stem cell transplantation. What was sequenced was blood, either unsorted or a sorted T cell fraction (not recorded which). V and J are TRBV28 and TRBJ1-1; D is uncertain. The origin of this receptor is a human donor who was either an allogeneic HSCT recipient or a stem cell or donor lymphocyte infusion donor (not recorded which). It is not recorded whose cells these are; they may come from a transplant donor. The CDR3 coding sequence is TGTGCCAGCAGTTTACGGCAGGTCGTAGGAGCTTTCTTT. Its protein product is CASSLRQVVGAFF.